The 16 T cell receptor beta chains given below trace back to one sample, sequenced in a study of chemoradiotherapy in HPV16-positive cancers. The method was immunoSEQ multiplex PCR; TCRdb's version includes in-frame clones alone and lacks a portion of them. The sample has about 11,000 clones, about 75% seen once. The sample was acquired from a patient who underwent chemoradiotherapy. The source is a human donor with HPV-associated anogenital cancer.

This chain connects TRBV19 to TRBJ1-2; TRBD1 matches 7 bases. From germline, CDR1 is LNHDA and CDR2 SQIVND (reference sequence). The V gene end was trimmed by 5 bases and the J gene end by 4 bases; junction bases not matched to a gene: 10. The CDR3 is 15 residues long. The CDR3 loop reads CASSFREEGAYGYTF. Here the CDR3 DNA reads TGTGCCAGTAGTTTCCGGGAGGAGGGGGCCTATGGCTACACCTTC.

In its sample, this clone was seen once. The CDR3 bases are TGTGCCAGCAGTTACGGACAGGGGTACAATGAGCAGTTCTTC. Protein sequence: CASSYGQGYNEQFF. The gene calls are TRBV6-5 and TRBJ2-1; 9 positions match TRBD1. Trimming cost V 2 bases and J 4 bases; bases outside gene matches: 0. CDR1 and CDR2 from the germline V gene are MNHEY and SVGAGI. This CDR3 spans 14 amino acids.

The CDR3 reads CAWSVGDSRYGYTF. CDR3 DNA sequence: TGTGCCTGGAGTGTAGGTGACAGTAGGTATGGCTACACCTTC. This chain links TRBV30 with TRBJ1-2; D is perhaps TRBD1 (5 bases). V lost 0 bases and J 5 bases, leaving 13 bases between the germline ends. The CDR3 runs to 14 residues. The V gene's germline CDR1 is GTSNPN and CDR2 SVGIG (reference sequence).

This rearrangement joins TRBV28 to TRBJ1-5; D may be TRBD1 (5 bases). This CDR3 has 12 amino acids. Germline CDR1 is MDHEN and CDR2 is SYDVKM. V dropped 7 bases and J dropped 12 bases, with 16 bases sitting between them. The CDR3 DNA reads TGTGCCAGCAACTTGGGGGGTTCGATCCAGCATTTT. Translating gives CASNLGGSIQHF. Full variable domain (remainder filled in from reference TRBV28 and TRBJ1-5): DVKVTQSSRYLVKRTGEKVFLECVQDMDHENMFWYRQDPGLGLRLIYFSYDVKMKEKGDIPEGYSVSREKKERFSLILESASTNQTSMYLCASNLGGSIQHFGDGTRLSIL.

This clone is medium-sized. The rearrangement links TRBV19 to TRBJ1-5; D remains ambiguous. The V end was cut by 4 bases, the J end by 7 bases, with 11 bases between. The CDR3 totals 13 residues. Germline assignment: CDR1 LNHDA and CDR2 SQIVND (reference sequence). This CDR3 is CASSKTERQPQHF. The CDR3 DNA is TGTGCCAGTAGTAAAACAGAGAGACAGCCCCAGCATTTT.

The gene calls are TRBV4-1 and TRBJ1-3, with D unresolved. This CDR3 contains 17 residues. Germline V gene data show CDR1 as MGHRA and CDR2 as YSYEKL. V was shortened by 1 base and J by 1 base, with 14 bases between the two germline ends. CDR3 region: CASSQGVARESGNTIYF. Written as DNA, the CDR3 is TGCGCCAGCAGCCAAGGCGTTGCGAGGGAATCTGGAAACACCATATATTTT.

The rearrangement links TRBV6-5 to TRBJ1-1, with D perhaps matching TRBD1 (6 bases). Germline-derived CDR1 and CDR2 are MNHEY and SVGAGI. V was trimmed by 1 base and J by 3 bases, leaving 12 bases between them. The CDR3 runs 15 residues. The CDR3 nucleotides are TGTGCCAGCAGTTACTATCTGGACAGAGACACTGAAGCTTTCTTT. It encodes CASSYYLDRDTEAFF.

The gene calls are TRBV2 and TRBJ2-1, with TRBD1 as a possible D gene (5 bases). With 4 bases removed from V and 2 bases from J, the gap between germline ends came to 9 bases. The germline V gene encodes CDR1 SNHLY and CDR2 FYNNEI. The CDR3 length is 14 residues. The CDR3 DNA sequence: TGTGCCAGCAGTGGGACAAGGACCTACAATGAGCAGTTCTTC. Encoded protein: CASSGTRTYNEQFF.

The V gene is TRBV28, the J gene TRBJ2-1; possible D gene TRBD2, 6 bases. The CDR3 has 13 amino acids. The germline CDR1 and CDR2 sequences are MDHEN and SYDVKM. Trimming stripped 3 bases from V and 8 bases from J, with 11 bases between. CDR3 residues: CASSLGWGDEQFF. CDR3 coding DNA: TGTGCCAGCAGTTTGGGGTGGGGGGATGAGCAGTTCTTC. Filled out from reference TRBV28 and TRBJ2-1, the complete variable domain reads DVKVTQSSRYLVKRTGEKVFLECVQDMDHENMFWYRQDPGLGLRLIYFSYDVKMKEKGDIPEGYSVSREKKERFSLILESASTNQTSMYLCASSLGWGDEQFFGPGTRLTVL.

J is TRBJ2-1 and V is TRBV4-2; D perhaps matches TRBD1 (6 bases). Trimming left V 2 bases short and J 6 bases short, with 23 bases between. The CDR3 length is 18 residues. Per the germline V gene, CDR1 is LGHNA and CDR2 is YNFKEQ. This CDR3 reads CASSQPGAHLGTTNEQFF. The CDR3 coding sequence is TGTGCCAGCAGCCAACCAGGGGCCCACCTGGGGACCACCAATGAGCAGTTCTTC.

The V call is TRBV2, the J call TRBJ1-1; no clear D. CDR1 is SNHLY, CDR2 FYNNEI, per germline. The germline V and J ends were trimmed by 7 bases and 1 base, with 10 bases remaining between them. The CDR3 contains 13 residues. CDR3 nucleotides: TGTGCCAGCACATCTATTAGGAACACTGAAGCTTTCTTT. Encoded protein: CASTSIRNTEAFF.

The chain employs TRBV28 and TRBJ2-1, with 7 bases aligning to TRBD2. CDR1 and CDR2 (germline): MDHEN, SYDVKM. J lost 0 bases, V lost 8 bases, and 10 bases had no gene match. The CDR3 runs to 16 residues. CDR3 nucleotides: TGTGCCAGCTACCCCTTTGGCGGGGGCTCCTACAATGAGCAGTTCTTC. Its translation is CASYPFGGGSYNEQFF.

This clone occurred once. This rearrangement joins TRBV28 to TRBJ2-1; tentative D call: TRBD1 (5 bases). This CDR3 is 13 amino acids long. V lost 1 base and J lost 12, with 13 bases in between. Per the germline V gene, CDR1 is MDHEN and CDR2 is SYDVKM. DNA for the CDR3: TGTGCCAGCAGTTTATCCGCAGTCACAGGGCAGTTCTTC. This gives the protein CASSLSAVTGQFF.

J is TRBJ2-7 and V is TRBV27; 10 bases are shared with TRBD2. The CDR3 contains 15 residues. Germline values: CDR1 MNHEY, CDR2 SMNVEV (reference sequence). Trimming removed 3 bases from V and 4 bases from J; junction bases left unmatched: 6. The CDR3, as DNA: TGTGCCAGCAGTTTTAGAAGCGGGAGGGTGTACGAGCAGTACTTC. It codes for CASSFRSGRVYEQYF.

This chain links TRBV15 with TRBJ2-5, with unresolved D. Trimming stripped 1 base from V and 9 bases from J, with 9 bases between. This CDR3 is built from 12 residues. Per the germline V gene, CDR1 is LNHNV and CDR2 is YYDKDF (reference sequence). CDR3 sequence reads: CATSRVRSAQYF. CDR3 nucleotides: TGTGCCACCAGCAGAGTCCGGTCTGCCCAGTACTTC.

The V call is TRBV7-2, the J call TRBJ2-4; D is unresolved. The V end lost 2 bases, the J end lost 7 bases, and 6 bases lay between the germline ends. CDR3 length: 12 amino acids. Germline values: CDR1 SGHTA, CDR2 FQGNSA. CDR3 sequence: CASSLQDNIQYF. The CDR3 bases are TGTGCCAGCAGCTTACAGGACAACATTCAGTACTTC. The variable domain in full, with the rest retrieved from reference TRBV7-2 and TRBJ2-4, is GAGVSQSPSNKVTEKGKDVELRCDPISGHTALYWYRQSLGQGLEFLIYFQGNSAPDKSGLPSDRFSAERTGGSVSTLTIQRTQQEDSAVYLCASSLQDNIQYFGAGTRLSVL.